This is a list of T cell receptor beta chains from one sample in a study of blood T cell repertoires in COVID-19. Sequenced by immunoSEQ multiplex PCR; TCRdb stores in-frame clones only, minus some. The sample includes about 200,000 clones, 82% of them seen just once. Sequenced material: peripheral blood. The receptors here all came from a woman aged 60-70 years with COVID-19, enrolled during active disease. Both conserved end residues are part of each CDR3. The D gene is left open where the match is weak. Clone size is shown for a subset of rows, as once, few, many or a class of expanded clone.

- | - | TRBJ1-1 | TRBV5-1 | TGCGCCAGCAGCTTGGCAGGAGGCTACACTGAAGCTTTCTTT | CASSLAGGYTEAFF
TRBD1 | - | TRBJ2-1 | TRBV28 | TGTGCCAGCTTGACAGGGGAATACAATGAGCAGTTCTTC | CASLTGEYNEQFF
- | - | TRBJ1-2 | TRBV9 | TGTGCCAGCAGCGTAGCTGCCCAGGGTCAGACCTATGGCTACACCTTC | CASSVAAQGQTYGYTF
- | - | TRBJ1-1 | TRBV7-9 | TGTGCCAGCAGCTTAGGGCAGAGTAGGGGCACTGAAGCTTTCTTT | CASSLGQSRGTEAFF
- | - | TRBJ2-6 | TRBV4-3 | TGCGCCAGCAGCCGAGCGGCCGGGGCCAACGTCCTGACTTTC | CASSRAAGANVLTF
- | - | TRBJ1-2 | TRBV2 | TGTGCCAGCAGTTACAGGGTATCCGATGGCTACACCTTC | CASSYRVSDGYTF
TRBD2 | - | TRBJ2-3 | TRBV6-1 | TGTGCCAGCAGTGAAGCGCTAGCGGGGGGGCGCACAGATACGCAGTATTTT | CASSEALAGGRTDTQYF
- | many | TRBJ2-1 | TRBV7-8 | TGTGCCAGCAGCCCTGAGAGTTTATCATACAATGAGCAGTTCTTC | CASSPESLSYNEQFF
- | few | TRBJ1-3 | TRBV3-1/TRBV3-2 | TGTGCCAGCAGCCAGGGCTACTCTGGAAACACCATATATTTT | CASSQGYSGNTIYF
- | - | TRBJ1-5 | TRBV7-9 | TGTGCCAGCAGCGCCCCAGGGAATAGCAATCAGCCCCAGCATTTT | CASSAPGNSNQPQHF
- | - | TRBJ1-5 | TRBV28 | TGTGCCAGCAGTGTGCTACAGGGAGGCAATCAGCCCCAGCATTTT | CASSVLQGGNQPQHF
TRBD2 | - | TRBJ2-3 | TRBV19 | TGTGCCAGTAGTATAGAGCGGACTAGCGGGAGAGGAGATACGCAGTATTTT | CASSIERTSGRGDTQYF
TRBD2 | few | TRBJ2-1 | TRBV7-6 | TGTGCCACCTCGGGACTAGCGGGAGGCCTGCCCAAGTTCTTC | CATSGLAGGLPKFF
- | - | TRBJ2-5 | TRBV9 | TGTGCCAGCAGCTATAAAGGGGCTAGTCAGACCCAGTACTTC | CASSYKGASQTQYF
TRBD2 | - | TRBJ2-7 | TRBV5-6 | TGTGCCAGCAGCATCCGGACTAGCGGGAGGGCCTACGAGCAGTACTTC | CASSIRTSGRAYEQYF
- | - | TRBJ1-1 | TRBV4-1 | TGCGCCAGCAGCCAATTATACAGGTTGAACACTGAAGCTTTCTTT | CASSQLYRLNTEAFF
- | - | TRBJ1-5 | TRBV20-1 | TGCAGTGCTAGTGTCGGGGGAAATCAGCCCCAGCATTTT | CSASVGGNQPQHF
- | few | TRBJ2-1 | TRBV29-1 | TGCAGCGGAAAAGGGAGTACCGCCTACAATGAGCAGTTCTTC | CSGKGSTAYNEQFF
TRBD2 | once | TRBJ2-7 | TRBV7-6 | TGTGCCAGCAGCTTAGTAGATAGCGGGAGCCACGAGCAGTACTTC | CASSLVDSGSHEQYF
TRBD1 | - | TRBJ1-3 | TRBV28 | TGTGCCAGCAGCCAGACCGGGACAGGGGTAGGAAACACCATATATTTT | CASSQTGTGVGNTIYF
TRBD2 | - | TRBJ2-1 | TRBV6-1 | TGTGCCAGCAGTGTGGTAGCGGGAGGACGCTACAATGAGCAGTTCTTC | CASSVVAGGRYNEQFF
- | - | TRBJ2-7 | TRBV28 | TGTGCCAGCAAAGGCGGAGCCTACGAGCAGTACTTC | CASKGGAYEQYF
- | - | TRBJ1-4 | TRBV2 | TGTGCCAGCCAGGGGTTTGCAACTAATGAAAAACTGTTTTTT | CASQGFATNEKLFF
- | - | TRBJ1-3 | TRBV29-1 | TGCAGCGTTGCCAACTTAGTCTCTGGAAACACCATATATTTT | CSVANLVSGNTIYF
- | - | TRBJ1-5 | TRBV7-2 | TGTGCCAGCAGCTCCCTGGACACCGCCAATCAGCCCCAGCATTTT | CASSSLDTANQPQHF
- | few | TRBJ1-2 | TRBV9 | TGTGCCAGCAGCGGGCGGGGGGCGGGGTATGGCTACACCTTC | CASSGRGAGYGYTF